The 32 T cell receptor delta chains below come from one sample, sequenced in a study of γδ T cells in repeated Plasmodium falciparum infection. TCRdb fed the multiplex PCR reads to CATT. This sample yields under 65,000 delta-chain clones, of which approximately 1.5% are seen a single time; 15% belongs to the top ten. Flow sorting of PBMC yielded separate Vgamma9/Vdelta2+ and Vdelta2-negative gammadelta T cell populations for bulk repertoire analysis. The sample comprised gamma-delta T cells from blood. All receptors derive from a pool of human donors (malaria-infected and uninfected, not separated).

This clone was recorded a few times. TCRdb pairs this DNA with a much larger clone's protein that differs at residue 5, likely a read error; the protein shown was translated from the DNA. The V and J genes are TRDV1 and TRDJ1, with D uncertain. TCRdb is silent on the J gene; assignment here came from matching the DNA to germline. CDR3 size: 13 residues. The V gene lost 7 bases and the J gene lost 0 bases, with 9 bases spanning the gap. Germline V gene lookup returns CDR1 TSWWSYY and CDR2 QGS. CDR3 loop: CALVSAYTDKLIF. Here the CDR3 DNA reads TGTGCTCTTGTAAGCGCGTACACCGATAAACTCATCTTT.

This clone was counted at least ten times. This likely came from a read error, as a far larger clone is one base away. Other DNA sequences from this sample encode an identical CDR3 as well. This chain links TRDV1 with TRDJ1, with 9 nucleotides matching TRDD3. This CDR3 spans 20 amino acids. In germline, CDR1 is TSWWSYY, CDR2 QGS. The CDR3 DNA is TGTGCTCTCGGGGAAGGAGCGCCTTTACGTCCGGGGGATACAGTCGATAAACTCATCTTT. Translation: CALGEGAPLRPGDTVDKLIF.

This clone has only a few counts. A far larger clone is one base from this, pointing to a likely read error. Other DNA sequences in the same sample also yield this CDR3. The chain carries TRDV1 and TRDJ1; 12 bases match TRDD3. The germline V gene has CDR1 TSWWSYY and CDR2 QGS. V lost 9 bases, J lost 1 base, and 18 bases stayed unmatched. This CDR3 spans 19 amino acids. CDR3 amino acids: CALGIRGYWGIQPTDKLIF. The DNA of the CDR3 is TGTGCTCTCGGGATAAGGGGCTACTGGGGGATACAACCCACCGATAAACTCATCTTT.

Comment on this clone: The protein TCRdb gives is from a much larger clone and does not agree with this DNA's translation at residue 8, likely a read error; the protein shown here comes from the DNA. This chain uses TRDV1 with TRDJ1, with D tentatively TRDD3 (6 bases). The CDR3 is 12 amino acids. V dropped 5 bases and J dropped 7 bases, with 11 bases sitting between them. CDR1 and CDR2 from the germline V gene are TSWWSYY and QGS. The CDR3 sequence is CALGMGAVKLIF. DNA of the CDR3: TGTGCTCTTGGGATGGGGGCCGTTAAACTCATCTTT.

Concerning this clone: This likely reflects a read error, since a far larger clone is one base away. The same CDR3 arises from other DNA sequences in this sample as well. The chain joins TRDV1 to TRDJ1, with TRDD3 matching over 10 bases. TCRdb supplies no J gene; here it was assigned by aligning the nucleotide sequence to germline. Germline assignment: CDR1 TSWWSYY and CDR2 QGS. This CDR3 has 23 residues. J lost 7 bases, V lost 1 base, and 30 bases had no gene match. CDR3 bases: TGTGCTCTTGGGGAACGGGGTAAGGGTGGCCTACGACTGGGGGATTCCAGACCGTGTAAACTCATCTTT. It yields the protein CALGERGKGGLRLGDSRPCKLIF.

Notes on this clone: TCRdb pairs this DNA with a much larger clone's protein that differs at residue 5, likely a read error; the protein shown was translated from the DNA. The V and J genes are TRDV3 and TRDJ1; the match to TRDD3 covers 11 bases. Germline CDR1 and CDR2: TVYSNPD and GDNSRS (reference sequence). V gave up 5 bases and J gave up 3 bases; unmatched junction bases: 29. The CDR3 contains 21 residues. Here the CDR3 reads CAQLPIRSYLLGDSKADKLIF. The CDR3 nucleotides are TGTGCCCAATTACCTATTCGTTCCTACCTACTGGGGGATAGTAAAGCCGATAAACTCATCTTT.

This clone was counted a few times. A far larger clone is one nucleotide away, so this likely arose from a read error. The same CDR3 also results from other DNA sequences found in this sample. CDR3 amino acids: CALGGLPFPERRPTKKTDKLIF. Written as DNA, the CDR3 is TGTGCTCTTGGGGGCCTCCCTTTTCCCGAAAGGCGACCCACGAAGAAGACCGATAAGCTCATCTTT. The chain couples TRDV1 to TRDJ1; unclear D gene. CDR1 is TSWWSYY and CDR2 is QGS in the germline V gene. The CDR3 is 22 residues long.

Turning to this clone: TCRdb has a much larger clone's protein, which differs at residue 5 from the translation of this DNA, likely because of a read error; what is shown is the protein translated from the DNA. No J gene was assigned, while the V gene was called as TRDV1; TRDD3 is the table's D call and was not checked against the DNA. Germline CDR1 TSWWSYY, CDR2 QGS. The CDR3 extends over 21 amino acids. CDR3 sequence reads: CALGIQPSHTLWGIRVDKLTF. For the CDR3, the DNA is TGTGCTCTTGGGATACAGCCTTCCCACACCTTATGGGGGATAAGGGTAGATAAACTCACCTTT.

On this clone: A read error is the likely source, as a far larger clone sits one nucleotide away. Other DNA sequences from this sample encode an identical CDR3 as well. V usage is TRDV2 and J usage is TRDJ1, with no clear D. The J gene, not given by TCRdb, was assigned here from a germline match of the nucleotide sequence. This CDR3 has 19 residues. Germline loops: CDR1 GEAIGNYY, CDR2 EKD. The V end lost 1 base, the J end lost 0 bases, and 23 bases lay between the germline ends. Here the CDR3 DNA reads TGTGCCTGTGACACGGTACAAAAACGTAAGGAGGAAAACACCGATAAACTCATCTTT. Protein: CACDTVQKRKEENTDKLIF.

With regard to this clone: A read error is the likely source, as a far larger clone sits one nucleotide away. This sample includes further DNA sequences coding for the same CDR3. A V gene of TRDV1 was called, but no J gene was assigned; the table assigns TRDD3, which was not confirmed against the DNA. The CDR3 sequence is 21 residues long. Germline V lookup: CDR1 TSWWSYY, CDR2 QGS. In DNA, the CDR3 is TGTGCTCTTGGGGAACTCCCCTCCGGGGGATTTCCTCCCCTTTTGACCGATAAACTCATCTTC. This sequence encodes CALGELPSGGFPPLLTDKLIF.

The sample holds many counts of this clone. The chain uses TRDV1 and TRDJ1; 12 nucleotides line up with TRDD3. CDR1 and CDR2 from the germline V gene are TSWWSYY and QGS. After removal of 4 bases from V and 0 bases from J, the junction contained 24 bases not matched to a gene. CDR3 length: 23 residues. CDR3 protein: CALGVPSFPLLLGDTPYTDKLIF. CDR3 bases: TGTGCTCTTGGGGTACCTTCCTTCCCCCTTCTACTGGGGGATACCCCGTACACCGATAAACTCATCTTT.

This clone was found a few times. This likely traces to a read error, being one base from a far larger clone. Other DNA variants within this sample encode the same CDR3. The V and J genes are TRDV1 and TRDJ1; 11 nucleotides line up with TRDD3. The V gene's germline CDR1 is TSWWSYY and CDR2 QGS. The CDR3 runs 23 residues. CDR3 sequence (DNA): TGTGCTCTCGGGGAAAATCCCTTCCTACATGTGGGGGATACGCCGAGCGACACCGATAAACTCATCTTT. Translation: CALGENPFLHVGDTPSDTDKLIF.

This clone was detected many times. TCRdb's listed protein matches a much larger clone and diverges from this DNA's translation at residue 12, likely through a read error; the protein shown comes from the DNA. The chain is built from TRDV2 and TRDJ1; 10 positions match TRDD3. This CDR3 has 17 amino acids. Per the germline V gene, CDR1 is GEAIGNYY and CDR2 is EKD. Unmatched junction bases numbered 8, after V lost 0 bases and J lost 2 bases. The DNA for the CDR3 is TGTGCCTGTGACACCGTAGGGGGATACGCGGATACCGATAAACTCATCTTT. Residues: CACDTVGGYADTDKLIF.

Only a few counts were recorded for this clone. This likely stems from a read error, as it lies one base from a far larger clone. In the same sample, other DNA sequences code for this CDR3. This sequence joins TRDV1 and TRDJ1, with 8 nucleotides matching TRDD3. The CDR3 length is 21 residues. Germline CDR1 TSWWSYY, CDR2 QGS. CDR3 nucleotides: TGTGCTCTTGCCCAAGGGGACCTCCGTGACACTGGGGGGCCCCTGAACGATAAGCTCATCTTT. This gives the protein CALAQGDLRDTGGPLNDKLIF.

A few counts support this clone. The protein given by TCRdb reflects a much larger clone and differs at residue 19 from this DNA's translation, likely from a read error; the protein shown is the DNA's translation. The chain carries TRDV1 and TRDJ1; TRDD3 agrees at 9 bases. Looked up from germline, CDR1 is TSWWSYY and CDR2 is QGS. The CDR3 is 22 residues long. The CDR3 nucleotides read TGTGCTCTTGGGGAACTAAAGGCCTCCTTGGCTGGGGGATTCACCTGCACCGATGAACTCATCTTT. Protein: CALGELKASLAGGFTCTDELIF.

With regard to this clone: A far larger clone is just one base off, so this is likely a read error. Different DNA sequences within this sample yield the same CDR3. This chain connects TRDV1 to TRDJ1, with TRDD3 as a possible D gene (5 bases). This CDR3 spans 18 amino acids. CDR1 is TSWWSYY, CDR2 QGS, per germline. V lost 9 bases to trimming and J lost 0 bases, with 26 bases between them. The CDR3 protein is CALKKGGPPRPYTDKLIF. The CDR3 DNA sequence: TGTGCTCTCAAAAAAGGGGGCCCTCCACGTCCGTACACCGATAAACTCATCTTT.

On this clone: A far larger clone is one nucleotide away, so this likely arose from a read error. Within the sample, other DNA sequences also encode this same CDR3. V gene TRDV1 combines with J gene TRDJ1; the match to TRDD3 covers 12 bases. In the absence of a J gene in TCRdb, the DNA was matched to germline to assign it here. The CDR3 extends over 20 amino acids. With 1 base clipped from V and 3 bases from J, the junction kept 15 bases outside the gene matches. Germline CDR1 TSWWSYY, CDR2 QGS. CDR3: CALGEPCSTLYWGIPDKLIF. The DNA for the CDR3 is TGTGCTCTTGGGGAACCCTGTTCGACCCTATACTGGGGGATACCCGATAAACTCATCTTT.

Remarks on this clone: This DNA translates differently at residue 3 from the TCRdb protein, which is that of a much larger clone; a read error is likely, and the protein shown is the DNA's own translation. This chain connects TRDV2 to TRDJ1; TRDD3 matches 11 bases. TCRdb supplies no J gene; here it was assigned by aligning the nucleotide sequence to germline. Germline V lookup: CDR1 GEAIGNYY, CDR2 EKD. The CDR3 runs 18 residues. The CDR3 coding sequence is TGTGCCCGTGACACGTCGTACTGGGGGATAAGGTACACCGATAAACTCATCTTT. It yields the protein CARDTSYWGIRYTDKLIF.

This clone appeared many times. This likely came from a read error, as a far larger clone is one base away. Other nucleotide sequences in the sample specify the same CDR3. The chain couples TRDV2 to TRDJ1; 13 bases match TRDD3. Germline-derived CDR1 and CDR2 are GEAIGNYY and EKD. This CDR3 is built from 19 residues. CDR3 sequence reads: CACDTLLGDTPRYTDKLIF. For the CDR3, the DNA is TGTGCCTGCGACACCTTACTGGGGGATACGCCCCGATACACCGATAAACTCATCTTT.

With regard to this clone: TCRdb pairs this DNA with a much larger clone's protein that differs at residue 3, likely a read error; the protein shown was translated from the DNA. The chain uses TRDV1 and TRDJ1; a possible D gene is TRDD3 (6 bases). Germline CDR1 TSWWSYY, CDR2 QGS. The CDR3 is 18 amino acids. CDR3 amino acids: CAPGEWGSDPVYTDKLTF. DNA for the CDR3: TGTGCTCCTGGGGAATGGGGATCGGATCCCGTGTACACCGATAAACTCACCTTT.

Worth noting for this clone: Translating this DNA gives a protein that differs at residue 11 from the TCRdb one, which belongs to a much larger clone; a read error is likely, and the protein shown is this translation. V is TRDV2 and J is TRDJ3, with 7 positions matching TRDD3. Germline-derived CDR1 and CDR2 are GEAIGNYY and EKD. This CDR3 is 17 amino acids long. The DNA for the CDR3 is TGTGCCTGTGACACCTGGGGGAGCTCCTGGGTCACCCGACAGATGTTTTTC. Its translation is CACDTWGSSWVTRQMFF.

This clone was detected many times. TCRdb records a much larger clone's protein for this DNA, with a difference at residue 12 that likely arises from a read error; the protein given is the translation of the DNA. The chain recombines TRDV1 with TRDJ1; a weak D match, TRDD3 (6 bases). This CDR3 contains 18 residues. Germline V gives CDR1 TSWWSYY, CDR2 QGS. Between the trimmed V and J ends, which lost 2 bases and 3 bases, there was a span of 22 bases. The DNA for the CDR3 is TGTGCTCTTGGGGAAAGTCGGGTACGTTTGGGGATGCCCGATAAACTCATCTTT. Translating it yields CALGESRVRLGMPDKLIF.

This clone has a count of ten or more. With only one base between it and a far larger clone, this is likely a read error. Other nucleotide sequences in the sample specify the same CDR3. This chain links TRDV2 with TRDJ1; 7 nucleotides line up with TRDD3. CDR1 is GEAIGNYY and CDR2 is EKD in the germline V gene. CDR3 length equals 14 residues. J lost 0 bases, V lost 3 bases, and 3 bases had no gene match. CDR3 sequence (DNA): TGTGCCTGTGACCCGGGGGGATACACCGATAAACTCATCTTT. It translates to CACDPGGYTDKLIF.

Judged by abundance, this clone is medium-sized. Here the CDR3 DNA reads TGTGCTCTTGGGGAATCCTTCTCTTCCTCGCTACTGGGGTATACTGGGACCGATAAACTCATCTTT. It specifies CALGESFSSSLLGYTGTDKLIF. The chain combines TRDV1 with TRDJ1, with a possible D match to TRDD3 (7 bases). CDR1 TSWWSYY and CDR2 QGS come from the germline V gene. The CDR3 totals 22 residues. With 2 bases removed from V and 2 bases from J, the gap between germline ends came to 33 bases.

About this clone: The TCRdb record carries a much larger clone's protein, which differs from this DNA's translation at residue 9; a read error is the likely cause, and the protein listed here is the DNA translation. The chain uses TRDV1 and TRDJ1, with 7 nucleotides matching TRDD3. This CDR3 comprises 23 residues. CDR1 is TSWWSYY, CDR2 QGS, per germline. The CDR3 DNA follows: TGTGCTCTTGGGGAAACTTCGGTTCCAGGGAGACTGGGGATTACTACGTACACCGATAAACTCATTTTT. Its protein product is CALGETSVPGRLGITTYTDKLIF.

There are many counts of this clone. The protein that TCRdb holds for this DNA derives from a much larger clone and differs from the translated DNA at residue 4, which likely indicates a read error; the protein shown here is translated from the DNA. This sequence joins TRDV2 and TRDJ1; 7 nucleotides match TRDD3. The J gene, absent from TCRdb, was called here by matching the DNA to germline. The germline CDR1 and CDR2 sequences are GEAIGNYY and EKD. This CDR3 comprises 17 residues. The CDR3 region is CACGTSPWGLYTDKLIF. The CDR3 DNA reads as TGTGCCTGTGGCACCTCGCCCTGGGGGCTGTACACCGATAAACTCATCTTT.

Comments on this clone: TCRdb shows a much larger clone's protein in place of this DNA's translation, and the two differ at residue 17, likely through a read error; the protein shown is translated from the DNA. The chain employs TRDV1 and TRDJ2, with TRDD3 matching 9 bases. Germline CDR1 and CDR2: TSWWSYY and QGS. With 0 bases clipped from V and 2 bases from J, the junction kept 25 bases outside the gene matches. The CDR3 consists of 24 residues. CDR3 sequence (DNA): TGTGCTCTTGGGGAACTTCCTCATGAACTTACCAACCGGGGGATACAAGAGTTGACAGCACAACTCTTCTTT. Protein product: CALGELPHELTNRGIQELTAQLFF.

In its sample, this clone was seen a few times. Translating this DNA gives a protein that differs at residue 14 from the TCRdb one, which belongs to a much larger clone; a read error is likely, and the protein shown is this translation. The chain has TRDV1 and TRDJ1, with 8 bases lining up with TRDD3. TCRdb gives no J gene; it was assigned here by matching the DNA to germline. Trimming removed 1 base from V and 2 bases from J; junction bases left unmatched: 24. Germline-derived CDR1 and CDR2 are TSWWSYY and QGS. This CDR3 contains 22 residues. The CDR3 DNA reads TGTGCTCTTGGGGAACGGGGGCCTTCCCACATACCCGGAATGGGGGATACCGATAAACTCATCTTT. This gives the protein CALGERGPSHIPGMGDTDKLIF.

Turning to this clone: The TCRdb record carries a much larger clone's protein, which differs from this DNA's translation at residue 13; a read error is the likely cause, and the protein listed here is the DNA translation. The chain couples TRDV2 to TRDJ1, with unresolved D. This CDR3 comprises 18 residues. Germline V gene data show CDR1 as GEAIGNYY and CDR2 as EKD. Trimming shortened V by 3 bases and J by 3 bases, and 25 bases separated the two germline ends. The CDR3 reads CACDPKSNPPVYPDKLIF. In DNA form, the CDR3 reads TGTGCCTGTGACCCTAAATCAAATCCCCCTGTGTACCCCGATAAACTCATCTTT.

Points on this clone: This probably arose from a read error, given a far larger clone one base away. At the DNA level, this CDR3 is encoded by other sequences in the same sample as well. The chain has TRDV1 and TRDJ1; 8 bases align to TRDD3. The CDR3 is 26 residues long. V was pared by 0 bases and J by 0 bases, with 33 bases of the junction left unmatched. The germline CDR1 and CDR2 sequences are TSWWSYY and QGS. The CDR3 region is CALGELCFLSSSLAATGGEYTDKLIF. Here the CDR3 DNA reads TGTGCTCTTGGGGAACTCTGTTTCCTGTCATCTTCCTTGGCGGCTACTGGGGGCGAGTACACCGATAAACTCATCTTT.

A few counts support this clone. TCRdb pairs this DNA with a much larger clone's protein that differs at residue 20, likely a read error; the protein shown was translated from the DNA. The chain is built from TRDV1 and TRDJ1; TRDD3 matches at 13 bases. TCRdb is silent on the J gene; assignment here came from matching the DNA to germline. Germline CDR1 is TSWWSYY and CDR2 is QGS. The CDR3 runs to 25 residues. Trimming at V came to 0 bases and at J to 3 bases, leaving 28 bases not matched to a gene. The CDR3 loop is CALGELGPWGYPLTTGGYEADKLIF. CDR3 in DNA: TGTGCTCTTGGGGAACTGGGCCCCTGGGGGTACCCGCTTACTACTGGGGGATACGAGGCCGATAAACTCATCTTT.

Ten or more counts support this clone. This likely traces to a read error, being one base from a far larger clone. The sample holds other DNA sequences that translate to the same CDR3. This chain uses TRDV2 with TRDJ1; 9 nucleotides match TRDD3. This CDR3 spans 17 amino acids. The germline gives CDR1 GEAIGNYY, CDR2 EKD. CDR3 coding DNA: TGTGCCTGCGACACCTTACTGGGGGACCCATACACCGATAAACTCATCTTT. Amino acids: CACDTLLGDPYTDKLIF.